What follows are 24 T cell receptor beta chains derived from one specimen sequenced in a study of OX40 agonist ivuxolimab in advanced cancers. Profiled with immunoSEQ multiplex PCR; TCRdb holds only in-frame clones, not every one. The repertoire consists of 80,000 or so clones, with roughly 87% occurring once and the leading ten covering about 0.32%. The starting material was CD4+ or CD8+ T cells sorted from blood, obtained in a trial of the OX40 agonist ivuxolimab. The receptors here all came from an adult with an advanced solid tumor such as melanoma, head and neck, liver or kidney cancer.

This chain joins TRBV7-2 and TRBJ2-7; no clear D gene. This CDR3 comprises 13 residues. With 4 bases removed from V and 3 bases from J, the gap between germline ends came to 10 bases. CDR1 is SGHTA and CDR2 is FQGNSA in the germline V gene. The CDR3 spells CASSSSTGYEQYF. CDR3 DNA sequence: TGTGCCAGCAGCTCTTCCACCGGCTACGAGCAGTACTTC.

J is TRBJ1-5 and V is TRBV28, with TRBD1 identical over 7 bases. Unmatched junction bases numbered 8, after V lost 3 bases and J lost 0 bases. Germline V gives CDR1 MDHEN, CDR2 SYDVKM. This CDR3 has 17 amino acids. CDR3 nucleotides: TGTGCCAGCAGTTTCCCACAGACAGGGTATAGCAATCAGCCCCAGCATTTT. Translation gives CASSFPQTGYSNQPQHF.

The chain recombines TRBV18 with TRBJ2-3; no firm D call. This CDR3 spans 14 amino acids. In germline, CDR1 is KGHSH, CDR2 LQKENI. Trimming cost V 0 bases and J 2 bases, with 6 bases left between them. This CDR3 reads CASSPPRPTDTQYF. CDR3 nucleotides: TGTGCCAGCTCACCACCCCGACCCACAGATACGCAGTATTTT.

This clone was detected once. V usage is TRBV5-1 and J usage is TRBJ1-2; the D is unclear. This CDR3 has 13 amino acids. Trimming removed 4 bases from V and 0 bases from J, with 7 bases in between. Germline CDR1 is SGHRS and CDR2 is YFSETQ. CDR3: CASSPESNYGYTF. CDR3 bases: TGCGCCAGCAGCCCGGAATCTAACTATGGCTACACCTTC.

The chain uses TRBV11-2 and TRBJ1-6; D is possibly TRBD1 (5 bases). Germline V gives CDR1 SGHAT, CDR2 FQNNGV. The CDR3 is 15 amino acids. The germline V and J ends were trimmed by 4 bases and 4 bases, with 11 bases remaining between them. The CDR3 protein is CASSSPGRYNSPLHF. The CDR3, as DNA: TGTGCCAGCAGCTCACCGGGACGGTATAATTCACCCCTCCACTTT.

This chain uses TRBV7-6 with TRBJ2-1; 9 positions match TRBD1. The germline gives CDR1 SGHVS, CDR2 FNYEAQ. The J segment lost 3 bases and the V segment lost 3 bases, leaving 0 bases of the junction unmatched. The CDR3 spans 14 residues. The CDR3 nucleotides are TGTGCCAGCAGCTTGGGACAGGGCTACAATGAGCAGTTCTTC. This encodes CASSLGQGYNEQFF.

This clone was seen only a few times. The chain employs TRBV27 and TRBJ2-2; 13 bases map to TRBD2. V shed 3 bases, J shed 1 base, and the junction held 5 bases outside the gene matches. Germline V gene lookup returns CDR1 MNHEY and CDR2 SMNVEV (reference sequence). The length of the CDR3 is 18 residues. The CDR3 bases are TGTGCCAGCAGTTTCCGGACTAGCGGGAGTAAGAACACCGGGGAGCTGTTTTTT. Protein product: CASSFRTSGSKNTGELFF.

With regard to this clone: Other DNA sequences in this sample translate to the same CDR3. The chain employs TRBV18 and TRBJ1-1, with unresolved D. This CDR3 has 13 amino acids. CDR1 is KGHSH and CDR2 is LQKENI in the germline V gene. Between the trimmed V and J ends, which lost 3 bases and 1 base, there was a span of 6 bases. CDR3 nucleotides: TGTGCCAGCTCACCGGGTCAGAACACTGAAGCTTTCTTT. Protein: CASSPGQNTEAFF.

The chain couples TRBV2 to TRBJ1-5, with TRBD1 as a possible D gene (6 bases). This CDR3 region has 15 residues. The germline gives CDR1 SNHLY, CDR2 FYNNEI. Trimming removed 0 bases at V and 2 bases at J, with 8 bases between. DNA of the CDR3: TGTGCCAGCAGTGAAGCGGCAGGGGGCAATCAGCCCCAGCATTTT. It translates to CASSEAAGGNQPQHF.

The rearrangement links TRBV2 to TRBJ1-2; TRBD1 matches at 10 bases. Looked up from germline, CDR1 is SNHLY and CDR2 is FYNNEI. The CDR3 runs to 17 residues. V shed 3 bases and J 8 bases; nucleotides not matched to a gene: 15. The CDR3 coding sequence is TGTGCCAGCAGTGAGATCGGGACAGGGGTTCTATCGGAGGGCTACACCTTC. Amino acids: CASSEIGTGVLSEGYTF.

This clone was seen just once. V usage is TRBV19 and J usage is TRBJ1-2, with TRBD1 matching over 8 bases. The CDR3 covers 15 residues. CDR1 is LNHDA and CDR2 is SQIVND in the germline V gene (reference sequence). The ends lost 6 bases at V and 4 bases at J; junction bases unmatched: 10. The CDR3 DNA is TGTGCCAGTAGATACACAGGGGGTGCGTCCTATGGCTACACCTTC. It specifies CASRYTGGASYGYTF.

Comment on this clone: This specimen includes other DNA sequences encoding the same CDR3. The DNA for the CDR3 is TGTGCCAGCTCACGCGACTCATACACCGGGGAGCTGTTTTTT. Its protein product is CASSRDSYTGELFF. The chain employs TRBV18 and TRBJ2-2, with D hard to call. CDR1 KGHSH and CDR2 LQKENI come from the germline V gene. The CDR3 length is 14 residues. The V gene lost 4 bases and the J gene lost 3 bases, with 9 bases spanning the gap.

V is TRBV19 and J is TRBJ2-1; 7 bases line up with TRBD2. V shed 6 bases and J 2 bases; nucleotides not matched to a gene: 10. The CDR3 sequence is 16 residues long. The germline CDR1 and CDR2 sequences are LNHDA and SQIVND (reference sequence). The CDR3 sequence is CASRITTSEAYNEQFF. The CDR3 region has the DNA TGTGCCAGTAGAATCACCACTAGCGAAGCCTACAATGAGCAGTTCTTC.

CDR3 residues: CASSGRTEAFF. The CDR3 region has the DNA TGTGCCAGCAGTGGACGAACTGAAGCTTTCTTT. V is TRBV6-1 and J is TRBJ1-1; D not certain. CDR3 size: 11 residues. From germline, CDR1 is MNHNS and CDR2 SASEGT. Trimming took 4 bases from V and 5 from J, leaving 5 bases between them.

This rearrangement joins TRBV23-1 to TRBJ2-7, with a weak D call TRBD1 (6 bases). TRBV23-1 carries the ORF label, with uncertain function. The CDR3 has 17 residues. V lost 2 bases, J lost 0 bases, and 17 bases lay in between. The CDR3 protein is CASSQIGGDYHSYEQYV. For the CDR3, the DNA is TGCGCCAGCAGTCAAATAGGGGGAGATTATCACTCCTACGAGCAGTACGTC.

This chain connects TRBV11-2 to TRBJ2-2, with D perhaps assigned TRBD1 or TRBD2 (5 bases each). V was cut by 1 base and J by 9 bases, with 15 bases left in between. CDR1 SGHAT and CDR2 FQNNGV come from the germline V gene. The CDR3 spans 15 residues. CDR3 coding DNA: TGTGCCAGCAGCTTAGTGGCAGGGAGCCGCCGGGAGCTGTTTTTT. It translates to CASSLVAGSRRELFF.

This rearrangement joins TRBV7-9 to TRBJ1-1, with unresolved D. Germline CDR1 and CDR2: SEHNR and FQNEAQ (reference sequence). The CDR3 loop spans 15 amino acids. With 4 bases removed from V and 3 bases from J, the gap between germline ends came to 15 bases. The CDR3 sequence: CASSSVRAEYTEAFF. For the CDR3, the DNA is TGTGCCAGCAGCTCCGTTCGGGCGGAGTACACTGAAGCTTTCTTT. The variable domain in full, with the rest retrieved from reference TRBV7-9 and TRBJ1-1, is DTGVSQNPRHKITKRGQNVTFRCDPISEHNRLYWYRQTLGQGPEFLTYFQNEAQLEKSRLLSDRFSAERPKGSFSTLEIQRTEQGDSAMYLCASSSVRAEYTEAFFGQGTRLTVV.

The V call is TRBV29-1, the J call TRBJ2-2; 7 bases align to TRBD2. Looked up from germline, CDR1 is SQVTM and CDR2 is ANQGSEA. The CDR3 runs 14 residues. The V gene end was trimmed by 7 bases and the J gene end by 4 bases; junction bases not matched to a gene: 9. This CDR3 reads CSAHRGVGTGELFF. The CDR3 coding sequence is TGCAGCGCCCACCGGGGGGTGGGCACCGGGGAGCTGTTTTTT.

The J gene is TRBJ2-1, the V gene TRBV6-4; 10 positions agree with TRBD2. V gave up 5 bases and J gave up 6 bases; unmatched junction bases: 4. This CDR3 spans 14 amino acids. Germline CDR1 is MRHNA and CDR2 is SNTAGT. The CDR3 sequence is CASSPGTSVNEQFF. DNA for the CDR3: TGTGCCAGCAGTCCGGGGACTAGCGTCAATGAGCAGTTCTTC.

The CDR3 DNA sequence: TGTGCCAGCAGTGCGGCGTACAGGGAGCTTTGGGATGGCTACACCTTC. Amino acids: CASSAAYRELWDGYTF. This rearrangement joins TRBV6-1 to TRBJ1-2, with D perhaps matching TRBD1 (6 bases). With 4 bases removed from V and 6 bases from J, the gap between germline ends came to 21 bases. The length of the CDR3 is 16 residues. CDR1 MNHNS and CDR2 SASEGT come from the germline V gene.

J is TRBJ1-2 and V is TRBV27; the match to TRBD1 covers 9 bases. CDR1 is MNHEY and CDR2 is SMNVEV in the germline V gene (reference sequence). J gave up 1 base and V 8 bases, and 11 bases lay outside the gene matches. The CDR3 spans 16 residues. This CDR3 reads CASSGAGTGYNYGYTF. The DNA of the CDR3 is TGTGCCAGCTCTGGGGCGGGGACAGGGTATAACTATGGCTACACCTTC.

This rearrangement joins TRBV7-2 to TRBJ2-1; D gene unclear. Trimming pared 2 bases from V and 0 bases from J, leaving 20 bases between. The CDR3 contains 19 residues. Germline V CDR1 and CDR2: SGHTA, FQGNSA. CDR3 bases: TGTGCCAGCAGCTTACGGGTCCCCAAGATTCCAAGCTCCTACAATGAGCAGTTCTTC. Protein sequence: CASSLRVPKIPSSYNEQFF.

The V call is TRBV11-2, the J call TRBJ1-3; no reliable D call. Per germline, CDR1 SGHAT and CDR2 FQNNGV. The CDR3 totals 17 residues. Trimming removed 4 bases from V and 2 bases from J, with 18 bases in between. CDR3 sequence: CASSSLPVTDAGNTIYF. As DNA, the CDR3 is TGTGCCAGCAGCTCCCTACCGGTCACGGACGCTGGAAACACCATATATTTT. Supplemented by reference TRBV11-2 and TRBJ1-3, the full variable domain reads EAGVAQSPRYKIIEKRQSVAFWCNPISGHATLYWYQQILGQGPKLLIQFQNNGVVDDSQLPKDRFSAERLKGVDSTLKIQPAKLEDSAVYLCASSSLPVTDAGNTIYFGEGSWLTVV.

The rearrangement links TRBV29-1 to TRBJ1-2; TRBD1 might be the D (5 bases). V lost 5 bases and J 1 base, leaving 11 bases between the germline ends. From germline, CDR1 is SQVTM and CDR2 ANQGSEA. This CDR3 contains 13 residues. The CDR3 region has the DNA TGCAGCGTTCAAGGCAGGGTTAACTATGGCTACACCTTC. Its translation is CSVQGRVNYGYTF.